Below, 22 T cell receptor beta chains from the same sample are listed, as sequenced in a study of blood T cell repertoires in COVID-19. Assay: immunoSEQ multiplex PCR; the TCRdb copy retains only in-frame clones and omits some. The sample yields around 260,000 clones, 85% to 90% seen once. The specimen sequenced was peripheral blood. These TCRs come from a woman aged 55-70 years with COVID-19, enrolled during active disease.

This chain links TRBV28 with TRBJ2-1; TRBD2 agrees at 9 bases. Losses at the gene ends were 7 bases for V and 10 bases for J; bases not matched to a gene: 14. Germline V CDR1 and CDR2: MDHEN, SYDVKM. The CDR3 totals 15 residues. The CDR3 reads CASTISGRPGGEQFF. CDR3 bases: TGTGCCAGCACCATAAGCGGGAGGCCCGGGGGAGAGCAGTTCTTC.

The table lists this clone with a few counts. The chain joins TRBV5-6 to TRBJ1-1, with D uncertain. The germline V gene has CDR1 SGHDT and CDR2 YYEEEE. The CDR3 spans 13 residues. V dropped 4 bases and J dropped 5 bases, with 12 bases sitting between them. CDR3 bases: TGTGCCAGCAGCGGCTACGTCGGGACTGAAGCTTTCTTT. Protein product: CASSGYVGTEAFF.

In nucleotides, the CDR3 is TGTGCCAGCAGCCAATGGGGGGACAATGAGCAGTTCTTC. It is translated as CASSQWGDNEQFF. The chain has TRBV3-1 (or the pseudogene TRBV3-2) and TRBJ2-1; a weak D match, TRBD2 (6 bases). V gave up 2 bases and J gave up 5 bases, with 7 bases separating them. CDR1 and CDR2 (germline): LGHDT, YNNKEL (reference sequence). This CDR3 has 13 amino acids.

The gene calls are TRBV5-1 and TRBJ2-3, with D perhaps TRBD2 (5 bases). The CDR3 contains 15 residues. Germline CDR1 is SGHRS and CDR2 is YFSETQ. The germline V and J ends were trimmed by 5 bases and 1 base, with 14 bases remaining between them. CDR3 residues: CASRWTGTGTDTQYF. The CDR3 coding sequence is TGCGCCAGCAGGTGGACGGGAACGGGCACAGATACGCAGTATTTT.

Comment on this clone: Additional DNA sequences in this sample encode the identical CDR3. The chain uses TRBV2 and TRBJ2-7; the match to TRBD1 covers 10 bases. The CDR3 runs 13 residues. Germline assignment: CDR1 SNHLY and CDR2 FYNNEI. The junction had 1 base not matched to a gene; V was cut back by 4 bases and J by 4 bases. CDR3 nucleotide sequence: TGTGCCAGCAGTGTGGACAGGGGGTACGAGCAGTACTTC. Translated: CASSVDRGYEQYF.

The chain's CDR3 is CASSLGGMNTEAFF. The DNA for the CDR3 is TGTGCCAGCAGTTTAGGAGGGATGAACACTGAAGCTTTCTTT. This sequence joins TRBV28 and TRBJ1-1; D gene unclear. The germline V gene encodes CDR1 MDHEN and CDR2 SYDVKM. V lost 2 bases to trimming and J lost 0 bases, with 7 bases between them. The CDR3 totals 14 residues.

This rearrangement joins TRBV4-2 to TRBJ1-4; 7 bases line up with TRBD1. Losses at the gene ends were 4 bases for V and 2 bases for J; bases not matched to a gene: 7. The CDR3 extends over 16 amino acids. CDR1 LGHNA and CDR2 YNFKEQ come from the germline V gene. DNA of the CDR3: TGTGCCAGCAGCCCGCAGACAGGGTATACTAATGAAAAACTGTTTTTT. This translates into CASSPQTGYTNEKLFF.

The rearrangement links TRBV19 to TRBJ2-1; D unclear. Germline CDR1 is LNHDA and CDR2 is SQIVND (reference sequence). V lost 3 bases to trimming and J lost 7 bases, with 19 bases between them. The CDR3 sequence is 16 residues long. The CDR3 bases are TGTGCCAGTAGTATTAGTGACACAACGTTAATAAATGAGCAGTTCTTC. This codes for CASSISDTTLINEQFF. The whole variable domain, remainder taken from reference TRBV19 and TRBJ2-1, is DGGITQSPKYLFRKEGQNVTLSCEQNLNHDAMYWYRQDPGQGLRLIYYSQIVNDFQKGDIAEGYSVSREKKESFPLTVTSAQKNPTAFYLCASSISDTTLINEQFFGPGTRLTVL.

The CDR3 protein is CACSAGGEQPQHF. DNA for the CDR3: TGTGCCTGTTCTGCAGGGGGCGAACAGCCCCAGCATTTT. V usage is TRBV30 and J usage is TRBJ1-5; 8 positions agree with TRBD1. The germline V gene has CDR1 GTSNPN and CDR2 SVGIG (reference sequence). This CDR3 is 13 amino acids long. V lost 6 bases to trimming and J lost 7 bases; unmatched junction nucleotides: 8.

The genes are TRBV27 and TRBJ1-2; the D gene is possibly TRBD1 (6 bases). The CDR3 is 14 amino acids. The V end was cut by 6 bases, the J end by 3 bases, with 14 bases between. The germline gives CDR1 MNHEY, CDR2 SMNVEV (reference sequence). The CDR3 sequence is CASRGTNRYYGYTF. As DNA, the CDR3 is TGTGCCAGCAGGGGGACAAATCGTTACTATGGCTACACCTTC.

The chain carries TRBV12-3 or TRBV12-4 and TRBJ1-1; D remains unclear. The V end lost 2 bases, the J end lost 1 base, and 5 bases lay between the germline ends. CDR3 size: 13 residues. The CDR3: CASSLSGNTEAFF. The CDR3 DNA is TGTGCCAGCAGTTTATCAGGGAACACTGAAGCTTTCTTT.

The chain carries TRBV9 and TRBJ1-3; D remains ambiguous. Trimming removed 0 bases from V and 1 base from J, with 8 bases in between. Germline V CDR1 and CDR2: SGDLS, YYNGEE. The CDR3 covers 15 residues. CDR3 nucleotides: TGTGCCAGCAGCGTAGGGCAGGATTCTGGAAACACCATATATTTT. Translation gives CASSVGQDSGNTIYF. The full variable domain, rest sourced from reference TRBV9 and TRBJ1-3, is DSGVTQTPKHLITATGQRVTLRCSPRSGDLSVYWYQQSLDQGLQFLIQYYNGEERAKGNILERFSAQQFPDLHSELNLSSLELGDSALYFCASSVGQDSGNTIYFGEGSWLTVV.

This chain links TRBV10-1 with TRBJ1-5; TRBD1 agrees at 10 bases. CDR3 length: 15 amino acids. J was trimmed by 7 bases and V by 4 bases; bases with no gene match: 7. In germline, CDR1 is WNHNN, CDR2 SYGVQD (reference sequence). CDR3 residues: CASSGRQGANQPQHF. The CDR3 region has the DNA TGCGCCAGCAGTGGGCGACAGGGGGCGAACCAGCCCCAGCATTTT.

The chain links TRBV29-1 to TRBJ1-4; a weak D match, TRBD1 (6 bases). Trimming removed 7 bases from V and 4 bases from J, with 13 bases in between. The CDR3 covers 13 residues. CDR1 is SQVTM and CDR2 is ANQGSEA in the germline V gene. CDR3 amino acids: CSARGGLNEKLFF. The DNA of the CDR3 is TGCAGCGCCCGAGGGGGTCTTAATGAAAAACTGTTTTTT.

CDR3 in DNA: TGTGCCAGCCGACGCTCGGGAAATCAGCCCCAGCATTTT. This encodes CASRRSGNQPQHF. V and J are TRBV28 and TRBJ1-5; D is ambiguous. This CDR3 spans 13 amino acids. V was clipped by 8 bases and J by 4 bases, with 12 bases between them. Germline V gene lookup returns CDR1 MDHEN and CDR2 SYDVKM.

The V and J genes are TRBV9 and TRBJ2-2; 7 nucleotides match TRBD2. Per germline, CDR1 SGDLS and CDR2 YYNGEE. The CDR3 totals 16 residues. V trimming: 0 bases; J trimming: 8 bases; junction bases outside the gene matches: 10. The CDR3 coding sequence is TGTGCCAGCAGCGTAGCCCCCCGGACTAGGGGAGGGGAGCTGTTTTTT. Protein: CASSVAPRTRGGELFF.

This clone was seen a single time. V gene TRBV7-8 combines with J gene TRBJ1-5; D is unclear. The germline CDR1 and CDR2 sequences are SGHVS and FQNEAQ. This CDR3 region has 15 residues. Trimming cost V 5 bases and J 4 bases, with 15 bases left between them. CDR3 sequence (DNA): TGTGCCAGCAGCCCCGGGTCACGGCAAAATCAGCCCCAGCATTTT. Its protein product is CASSPGSRQNQPQHF. Together with reference TRBV7-8 and TRBJ1-5, the CDR3 gives the full variable domain: GAGVSQSPRYKVAKRGQDVALRCDPISGHVSLFWYQQALGQGPEFLTYFQNEAQLDKSGLPSDRFFAERPEGSVSTLKIQRTQQEDSAVYLCASSPGSRQNQPQHFGDGTRLSIL.

The J gene is TRBJ2-3, the V gene TRBV5-5; 8 bases fit TRBD2. Germline V gene data show CDR1 as SGHKS and CDR2 as YYEKEE (reference sequence). Trimming took 4 bases from V and 1 from J; bases not matched to a gene: 2. The CDR3 consists of 14 residues. The CDR3 DNA reads TGTGCCAGCAGCGTAGCGGGGCGCACAGATACGCAGTATTTT. Its protein is CASSVAGRTDTQYF.

This chain connects TRBV7-9 to TRBJ2-1, with D tentatively TRBD1 (5 bases). CDR1 is SEHNR, CDR2 FQNEAQ, per germline (reference sequence). V was pared by 1 base and J by 6 bases, with 13 bases between. The CDR3 sequence is 15 residues long. As DNA, the CDR3 is TGTGCCAGCAGCTTAGTTCAGGGTCTGGCCAATGAGCAGTTCTTC. Translation: CASSLVQGLANEQFF.

This rearrangement joins TRBV20-1 to TRBJ2-7; D call uncertain. The CDR3 length is 11 residues. V lost 0 bases, J lost 6 bases, and 6 bases lay in between. From germline, CDR1 is DFQATT and CDR2 SNEGSKA (reference sequence). CDR3 amino acids: CSARDKSEQYF. The CDR3, as DNA: TGCAGTGCTAGAGATAAGAGCGAGCAGTACTTC.

V is TRBV24-1 and J is TRBJ2-5, with 9 bases identical to TRBD1. The CDR3 spans 15 residues. V lost 5 bases to trimming and J lost 1 base; unmatched junction nucleotides: 4. Germline V CDR1 and CDR2: KGHDR, SFDVKD. Here the CDR3 DNA reads TGTGCCACCAGTGGAGGACAGGGGATCCAAGAGACCCAGTACTTC. This sequence encodes CATSGGQGIQETQYF.

A few counts support this clone. CDR3 in DNA: TGTGCCAGCAAGGGGGCTGGGGCCAACGTCCTGACTTTC. This translates into CASKGAGANVLTF. The chain joins TRBV28 to TRBJ2-6; possibly TRBD1 for D (6 bases). V dropped 7 bases and J dropped 2 bases, with 6 bases sitting between them. The CDR3 is made up of 13 amino acids. Germline CDR1 reads MDHEN; CDR2 reads SYDVKM.